The rows below give T cell receptor beta chains drawn from one sample of a study of identical twins. TCRdb re-analysed the 5' RACE reads in MiXCR, keeping a single row per CDR3 protein. The sample yields approximately 670,000 distinct CDR3 sequences, 5.5% to 6.5% seen once. The sequenced sample consisted of naive T cells sorted from blood. These receptors originate from a young man in good health. Each CDR3 is given with its conserved first and last residue. A D gene is named only where the DNA matches it firmly. Where a row states a size, it is once, few, many or the class of an expanded clone; other rows omit it.

TRBJ1-1 | TRBD1 | many | TRBV4-1 | CASSQGQGRNTEAFF | TGCGCCAGCAGCCAGGGACAGGGGCGGAACACTGAAGCTTTCTTT
TRBJ1-2 | - | few | TRBV25-1 | CASSASGPTYGYTF | TGTGCCAGCAGTGCTTCCGGGCCAACTTATGGCTACACCTTC
TRBJ1-2 | - | many | TRBV2 | CASSAATNYGYTF | TGTGCCAGCAGTGCAGCTACTAACTATGGCTACACCTTC
TRBJ2-4 | - | many | TRBV6-1 | CASSEVRDLAKNIQYF | TGTGCCAGCAGTGAAGTCCGGGATCTAGCCAAAAACATTCAGTACTTC
TRBJ1-3 | - | many | TRBV4-1 | CASSQDTRNTIYF | TGCGCCAGCAGCCAAGATACCAGAAACACCATATATTTT
TRBJ1-1 | TRBD1 | - | TRBV5-1 | CASSLGDSAAFF | TGCGCCAGCAGCTTGGGGGACAGTGCGGCTTTCTTT
TRBJ1-1 | - | many | TRBV10-3 | CAIRETAEAFF | TGTGCCATCAGAGAAACAGCTGAAGCTTTCTTT
TRBJ2-2 | - | few | TRBV7-9 | CASSLGTGITGELFF | TGTGCCAGCAGCTTAGGAACAGGGATAACCGGGGAGCTGTTTTTT
TRBJ1-2 | TRBD1 | many | TRBV7-9 | CASSLTGQDAYGYTF | TGTGCCAGCAGCTTAACTGGACAGGACGCTTATGGCTACACCTTC
TRBJ2-6 | - | few | TRBV7-9 | CASSLMNSGANVLTF | TGTGCCAGCAGCTTGATGAACTCTGGGGCCAACGTCCTGACTTTC
TRBJ2-1 | TRBD2 | many | TRBV5-1 | CASSLAGGDYNEQFF | TGCGCCAGCAGCCTAGCGGGAGGGGATTACAATGAGCAGTTCTTC
TRBJ2-1 | TRBD1 | many | TRBV9 | CASSARDRVRNEQFF | TGTGCCAGCAGCGCCCGGGACAGGGTAAGGAATGAGCAGTTCTTC
TRBJ2-7 | TRBD1 | few | TRBV27 | CASSLWGRDRTYEQYF | TGTGCCAGCAGTTTATGGGGCCGGGACAGGACCTACGAGCAGTACTTC
TRBJ2-7 | TRBD1 | few | TRBV29-1 | CSVEDRTTGGSYEQYF | TGCAGCGTTGAAGATAGAACGACAGGGGGTTCCTACGAGCAGTACTTC
TRBJ1-5 | - | many | TRBV6-2/TRBV6-3 | CASSQRNQPQHF | TGTGCCAGCAGTCAACGTAATCAGCCCCAGCATTTT
TRBJ2-3 | - | - | TRBV15 | CATSRDVSRTDTQYF | TGTGCCACCAGCAGAGATGTGAGCAGAACAGATACGCAGTATTTT
TRBJ1-6 | - | many | TRBV6-5 | CASSYSNLGTYNSPLHF | TGTGCCAGCAGTTACTCTAATTTGGGTACCTATAATTCACCCCTCCACTTT
TRBJ2-3 | TRBD2 | many | TRBV12-3/TRBV12-4 | CASRGPSGRGDTQYF | TGTGCCAGCAGGGGACCTAGCGGGAGGGGAGATACGCAGTATTTT
TRBJ1-3 | - | many | TRBV28 | CASSLSNRVGNTIYF | TGTGCCAGCAGTTTATCTAACAGGGTCGGAAACACCATATATTTT
TRBJ2-1 | - | few | TRBV7-8 | CASSITPSTVTEQFF | TGTGCCAGCAGCATAACACCCAGCACGGTGACGGAGCAGTTCTTC
TRBJ2-3 | TRBD2 | many | TRBV12-3/TRBV12-4 | CASSPELAGGSDTQYF | TGTGCCAGCAGTCCCGAACTAGCGGGAGGATCAGATACGCAGTATTTT
TRBJ2-7 | TRBD1 | - | TRBV29-1 | CSVEGTGVLGQYF | TGCAGCGTTGAGGGGACAGGGGTGTTGGGGCAGTACTTC
TRBJ2-1 | - | many | TRBV12-3/TRBV12-4 | CASSLWQGEQFF | TGTGCCAGCAGTTTATGGCAGGGTGAGCAGTTCTTC
TRBJ2-2 | - | many | TRBV24-1 | CATSWGQYTGELFF | TGTGCCACCAGTTGGGGCCAATACACCGGGGAGCTGTTTTTT
TRBJ2-1 | TRBD2 | few | TRBV12-3/TRBV12-4 | CASVSGRDYNYNEQFF | TGTGCCAGCGTTAGCGGGAGGGATTATAACTACAATGAGCAGTTCTTC
TRBJ2-5 | - | many | TRBV27 | CASSPPGTFQETQYF | TGTGCCAGCAGCCCGCCCGGGACTTTCCAAGAGACCCAGTACTTC
TRBJ2-2 | - | many | TRBV10-3 | CAISDMDGELFF | TGTGCCATCAGTGATATGGATGGGGAGCTGTTTTTT
TRBJ2-3 | TRBD1 | - | TRBV5-1 | CASSLVGTGGADTQYF | TGCGCCAGCAGCTTGGTCGGGACAGGGGGCGCAGATACGCAGTATTTT
TRBJ2-1 | TRBD2 | - | TRBV15 | CATSTQLAGSPNEQFF | TGTGCCACCAGCACCCAACTAGCGGGAAGCCCAAATGAGCAGTTCTTC
TRBJ2-1 | TRBD2 | - | TRBV6-2/TRBV6-3 | CASSYDLAGLDNEQFF | TGTGCCAGCAGTTACGACCTAGCGGGTCTGGACAATGAGCAGTTCTTC
TRBJ2-1 | - | many | TRBV7-2 | CASRIGGANEQFF | TGTGCCAGCCGCATTGGGGGGGCCAATGAGCAGTTCTTC
TRBJ2-3 | - | many | TRBV6-5 | CASSSSVTSTDTQYF | TGTGCCAGCAGTTCATCAGTCACGAGCACAGATACGCAGTATTTT
TRBJ2-7 | - | many | TRBV5-1 | CASSPRGASGGEQYF | TGCGCCAGCAGCCCCCGGGGGGCATCCGGGGGCGAGCAGTACTTC
TRBJ2-1 | - | few | TRBV12-3/TRBV12-4 | CASSALWPMHNEQFF | TGTGCCAGCAGTGCCTTATGGCCGATGCACAATGAGCAGTTCTTC
TRBJ1-1 | - | few | TRBV6-5 | CASSSQVPGNTEAFF | TGTGCCAGCAGTTCCCAGGTCCCGGGGAACACTGAAGCTTTCTTT
TRBJ1-6 | - | - | TRBV6-5 | CASSYSVENSPLHF | TGTGCCAGCAGTTACTCGGTGGAGAATTCACCCCTCCACTTT
TRBJ1-2 | - | many | TRBV7-9 | CASSAGDYGYTF | TGTGCCAGCAGCGCCGGGGACTATGGCTACACCTTC
TRBJ2-2 | - | - | TRBV20-1 | CSARPAISGELFF | TGCAGTGCTAGACCTGCAATTTCCGGGGAGCTGTTTTTT
TRBJ2-1 | - | many | TRBV7-2 | CASTQDPLYNEQFF | TGTGCCAGCACCCAGGACCCTCTATACAATGAGCAGTTCTTC
TRBJ2-2 | - | few | TRBV20-1 | CSALGTITGELFF | TGCAGTGCTCTCGGGACAATAACCGGGGAGCTGTTTTTT
TRBJ2-3 | TRBD2 | - | TRBV6-2/TRBV6-3 | CASSQAGAKWSTDTQYF | TGTGCCAGTAGTCAAGCGGGAGCGAAGTGGAGCACAGATACGCAGTATTTT
TRBJ2-3 | TRBD2 | few | TRBV7-8 | CASSLISGTLKSTDTQYF | TGTGCCAGCAGCTTAATAAGCGGGACCCTAAAAAGCACAGATACGCAGTATTTT
TRBJ2-5 | - | many | TRBV27 | CASSFGIQGAYQETQYF | TGTGCCAGCAGTTTTGGTATACAAGGGGCCTACCAAGAGACCCAGTACTTC
TRBJ2-1 | - | many | TRBV3-1 | CASSGFYNEQFF | TGTGCCAGCAGCGGGTTTTACAATGAGCAGTTCTTC
TRBJ2-1 | TRBD1 | many | TRBV12-3/TRBV12-4 | CASTWDRGRTDEQFF | TGTGCCAGCACCTGGGACAGGGGGCGCACCGATGAGCAGTTCTTC
TRBJ1-5 | - | - | TRBV5-1 | CASSPGGRGADQPQHF | TGCGCCAGCAGCCCCGGAGGGCGGGGGGCAGATCAGCCCCAGCATTTT
TRBJ1-1 | - | few | TRBV14 | CASSQALSSSHPLNTEAFF | TGTGCCAGCAGCCAAGCCCTGTCCAGCTCTCACCCTTTGAACACTGAAGCTTTCTTT
TRBJ1-2 | - | - | TRBV4-2 | CASSQDSRGYGYTF | TGTGCCAGCAGCCAAGATTCAAGGGGCTATGGCTACACCTTC
TRBJ2-1 | TRBD2 | few | TRBV30 | CAWSLTSKYNEQFF | TGTGCCTGGAGTCTGACTAGCAAGTACAATGAGCAGTTCTTC
TRBJ2-7 | TRBD1 | many | TRBV28 | CASSLRSGQGTEQYF | TGTGCCAGCAGTTTAAGGTCCGGACAGGGGACCGAGCAGTACTTC
TRBJ1-1 | - | many | TRBV29-1 | CSVEWPMNTEAFF | TGCAGCGTTGAGTGGCCAATGAACACTGAAGCTTTCTTT
TRBJ1-5 | TRBD1 | many | TRBV12-3/TRBV12-4 | CASTSRDRNQPQHF | TGTGCCAGCACGTCCCGGGACAGAAATCAGCCCCAGCATTTT
TRBJ2-5 | - | many | TRBV12-3/TRBV12-4 | CASSLVLGQETQYF | TGTGCCAGCAGTTTAGTACTGGGGCAAGAGACCCAGTACTTC
TRBJ2-3 | TRBD2 | - | TRBV20-1 | CSARPSGRAADTQYF | TGCAGTGCCAGACCGAGCGGGAGGGCCGCAGATACGCAGTATTTT
TRBJ2-1 | TRBD2 | many | TRBV20-1 | CSGVIAGGHEQFF | TGCAGTGGCGTGATAGCGGGAGGCCATGAGCAGTTCTTC
TRBJ2-2 | - | - | TRBV29-1 | CSVLGSQYIGELFF | TGCAGCGTTCTCGGGAGTCAATATATCGGGGAGCTGTTTTTT
TRBJ1-1 | - | many | TRBV5-5 | CASSSSSLNTEAFF | TGTGCCAGCAGTTCCTCCTCATTGAACACTGAAGCTTTCTTT
TRBJ2-3 | - | - | TRBV12-3/TRBV12-4 | CASSSRGRPSTDTQYF | TGTGCCAGCAGTTCTCGGGGCAGACCTAGCACAGATACGCAGTATTTT
TRBJ1-2 | - | - | TRBV3-1 | CASSPLRGVNYGYTF | TGTGCCAGCAGCCCGCTCCGGGGTGTCAATTATGGCTACACCTTC